This T cell receptor beta chain was sequenced during a study of shared clonotypes between healthy human individuals (dated by TCRdb to the early 2020s). As for the study more broadly: A few men and two women, aged 18 to 49 years, made up the cohort. For each donor, CD4 naive and CD4 memory were each run on three plates, CD8 naive on two plates, and CD8 memory on one plate. The study deeply sequenced blood TCR repertoires of about 5 healthy adults to estimate repertoire size and the extent of clonotype sharing between individuals. Libraries were prepared and TCR repertoires were sequenced by different laboratories using diverse techniques, in order to increase sequencing depth and limit assay-specific biases. Leukapheresis yielded between about 0.9 and 8.9 billion PBMCs per donor. Beyond this particular receptor, the publication reports: Even with the large sequencing depth, rarefaction of the sorted-subset datasets indicated that sequencing was incomplete. Larger estimated clonotype richness was generally found for naive subsets than for memory subsets. Across a handful of donors, around 5% of naive CD4, approximately 4% of naive CD8, 2.3% of memory CD4, and over 0.35% of memory CD8 clonotypes were shared. Compared with non-shared clonotypes, clonotypes shared by all four sorted-subset donors had higher generation probabilities. Based on pairwise subsampling, the degree of clonotype sharing among donors was expected to be affected by sequencing depth. Sampling was limited to blood, and TCR repertoires in tissue likely differ from TCR repertoires in blood. Because the study included only a small number of donors, the genetic and exposure-history diversity represented was limited.

Donors were healthy HIV-negative adults with no recently reported acute infections or vaccinations. Every donor was a Caucasian adult residing in Nashville, Tennessee, USA. CD4+ T cells were enriched through magnetic negative selection, after which naive cells were positively selected on CD45RA and the remaining negative fraction served as the memory subset. Blood was collected by leukapheresis, and PBMCs were isolated by Ficoll-Histopaque density gradient centrifugation and then cryopreserved in liquid nitrogen vapor phase. Analytical flow cytometry was used to check the purity and quantity of every magnetically sorted T cell population. From each sorted fraction, genomic DNA was isolated and quantified by UV absorbance on a Nanodrop 2000c. TCR CDR3 regions were amplified from genomic DNA by multiplex PCR using the deep immunoSEQ assay. Genomic DNA extracted from each cell subset was distributed evenly over all wells of several immunoSEQ 96-well plates, and each plate served as one replicate. For sorted subsets, approximately 190 ng of genomic DNA, equivalent to tens of thousands of T cell genomes, went into each replicate PCR. Purified libraries were quantified with a Qubit 3.0 fluorometer, sized on a Bioanalyzer 2100, and re-quantified with the KAPA Library Quantification kit. A separate single-read 150-cycle Illumina NextSeq 550 flow cell was used to sequence each immunoSEQ 96-well plate. As for how the authors treated the data: Because only junctional sequences without quality scores were contained in the immunoSEQ output, filtering matching that applied to full-length reads could not be performed. Sequences were annotated with PyIR, a Python wrapper for IgBLAST v1.9, using IMGT germline references to assign V/J genes and CDR3. Any read was removed if the V/J assignment was weak (E-value above 1e-6), the CDR3 was missing, or the read contained stop codons, out-of-frame junctions, or ambiguous translated residues. V3J clonotypes were defined by identical inferred V gene, J gene, and CDR3 amino acid sequence. The percentage overlap between two repertoires was calculated by dividing the number of shared unique clonotypes by the size of the smaller repertoire. Richness of each repertoire was evaluated using RTK rarefaction, the Chao1 estimator, and Recon v2.1 estimates of unobserved clonotypes. For all TCRbeta clonotypes obtained by the gDNA method from a handful of donors, generation probabilities were computed with OLGA. The clones in this table, taken by TCRdb from immuneACCESS, are in-frame only. Not every clone is retained; where verified, under half of the shortfall comes from an unresolved V gene, and the cause of the rest is unknown. The V and J calls and the clone size are those of that table, but D and trimming were determined from the DNA. Recorded for this sample are about 2.3 million clones; more than 85% of them occurred a single time. Of the sample, 0.3% to 0.4% falls within the top ten clones.

Notes on this clone: Which antigen it targets is not known. Base qualities are missing; no much larger clone stands one base away.

Sequences MNHEY (CDR1) and SMNVEV (CDR2) are obtained from the germline V gene (reference sequence). Trimming leaves V shorter by 2 bases and J shorter by 9 bases, with the junction holding 12 bases beyond the gene matches. The CDR3 starts with the cysteine, ends with the phenylalanine, and has 18 residues. Only the CDR3 portion is preserved as DNA: 54 bases, with reading frame beginning at the first base. The chain joins TRBV27 to TRBJ2-1, with TRBD2 matching 14 junction bases. The TCR was taken from a man in his late teens or twenties in good health. Some clones in this sample may be carry-over from other donors' samples. Sequencing input: naive CD4+ T cells from PBMCs. This specimen's cell subset or site label, interpreted: CD45RA+ positively selected. The nucleotide sequence is given as TGTGCCAGCAGTTTAGGACTAGCGGGAGGACCGCTCCGGGCTGAGCAGTTCTTC. The translation is CASSLGLAGGPLRAEQFF.